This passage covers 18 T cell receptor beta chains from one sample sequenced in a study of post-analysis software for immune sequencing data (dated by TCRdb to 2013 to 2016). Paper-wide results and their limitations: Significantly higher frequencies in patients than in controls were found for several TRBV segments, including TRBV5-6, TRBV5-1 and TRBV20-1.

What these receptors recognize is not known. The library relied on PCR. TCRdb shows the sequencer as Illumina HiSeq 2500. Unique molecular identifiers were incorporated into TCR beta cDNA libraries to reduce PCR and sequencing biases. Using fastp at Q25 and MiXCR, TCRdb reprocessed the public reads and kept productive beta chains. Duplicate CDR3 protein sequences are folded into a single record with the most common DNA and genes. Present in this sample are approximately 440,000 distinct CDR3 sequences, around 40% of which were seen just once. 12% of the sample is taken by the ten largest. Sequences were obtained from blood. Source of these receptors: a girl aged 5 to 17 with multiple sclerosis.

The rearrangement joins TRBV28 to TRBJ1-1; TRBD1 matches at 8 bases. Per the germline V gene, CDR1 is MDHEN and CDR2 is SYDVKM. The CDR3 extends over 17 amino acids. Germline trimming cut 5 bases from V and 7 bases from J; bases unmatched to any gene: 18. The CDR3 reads CASSRDHVTGEKDEAFF. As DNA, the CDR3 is TGTGCCAGCAGTCGAGATCATGTGACAGGGGAAAAGGATGAAGCTTTCTTT.

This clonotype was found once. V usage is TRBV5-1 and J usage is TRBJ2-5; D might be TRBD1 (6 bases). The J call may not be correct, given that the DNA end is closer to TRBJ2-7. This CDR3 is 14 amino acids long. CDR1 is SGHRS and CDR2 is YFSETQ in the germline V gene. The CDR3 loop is CASSMGTSCYEQYF. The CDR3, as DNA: TGCGCCAGCAGCATGGGGACAAGCTGCTACGAGCAGTACTTC.

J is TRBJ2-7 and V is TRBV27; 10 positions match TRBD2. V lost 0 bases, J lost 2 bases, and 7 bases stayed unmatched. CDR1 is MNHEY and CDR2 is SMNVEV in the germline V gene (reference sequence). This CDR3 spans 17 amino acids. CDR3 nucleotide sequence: TGTGCCAGCAGTTTATCTCCCCCTAGCGGGAGCCCCTACGAGCAGTACTTC. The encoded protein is CASSLSPPSGSPYEQYF.

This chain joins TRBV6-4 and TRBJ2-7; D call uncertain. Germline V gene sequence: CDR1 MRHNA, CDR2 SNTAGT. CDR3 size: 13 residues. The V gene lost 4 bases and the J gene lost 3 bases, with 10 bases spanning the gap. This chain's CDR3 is CASSANWGYEQYF. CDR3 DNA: TGTGCCAGCAGTGCTAACTGGGGCTACGAGCAGTACTTC.

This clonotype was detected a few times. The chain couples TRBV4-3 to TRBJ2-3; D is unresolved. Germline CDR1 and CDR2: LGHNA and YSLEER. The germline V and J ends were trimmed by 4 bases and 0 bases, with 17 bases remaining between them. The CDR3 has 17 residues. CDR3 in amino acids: CASSPDLGQRSTDTQYF. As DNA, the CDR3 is TGCGCCAGCAGCCCAGACTTAGGGCAGAGAAGCACAGATACGCAGTATTTT.

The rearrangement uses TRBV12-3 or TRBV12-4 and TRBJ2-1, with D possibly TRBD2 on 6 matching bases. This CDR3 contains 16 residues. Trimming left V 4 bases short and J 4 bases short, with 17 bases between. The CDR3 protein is CASSSTAGRGYNEQFF. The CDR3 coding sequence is TGTGCCAGCAGTTCGACGGCCGGGAGAGGGTACAATGAGCAGTTCTTC.

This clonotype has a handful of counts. The CDR3 loop reads CASSTRLATLQETQYF. The CDR3 DNA reads as TGTGCCAGCAGCACTCGACTAGCGACCCTTCAAGAGACCCAGTACTTC. This chain connects TRBV9 to TRBJ2-5; 8 bases are shared with TRBD2. Germline V gene data show CDR1 as SGDLS and CDR2 as YYNGEE. The length of the CDR3 is 16 residues. Trimming took 4 bases from V and 2 from J; bases not matched to a gene: 10.

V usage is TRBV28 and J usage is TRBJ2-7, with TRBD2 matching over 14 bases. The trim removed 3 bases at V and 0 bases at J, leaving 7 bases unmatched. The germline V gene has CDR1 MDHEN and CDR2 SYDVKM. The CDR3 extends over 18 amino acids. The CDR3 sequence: CASSFPGLAGGVSYEQYF. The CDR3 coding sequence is TGTGCCAGCAGTTTCCCAGGACTAGCGGGAGGTGTCTCCTACGAGCAGTACTTC.

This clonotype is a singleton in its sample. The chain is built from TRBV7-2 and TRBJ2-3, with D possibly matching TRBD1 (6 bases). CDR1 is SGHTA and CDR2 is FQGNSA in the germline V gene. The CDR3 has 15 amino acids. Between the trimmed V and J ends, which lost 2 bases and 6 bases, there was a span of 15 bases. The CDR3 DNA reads TGTGCCAGCAGCTTACAGGGGAACCTCGGGGATACGCAGTATTTT. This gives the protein CASSLQGNLGDTQYF.

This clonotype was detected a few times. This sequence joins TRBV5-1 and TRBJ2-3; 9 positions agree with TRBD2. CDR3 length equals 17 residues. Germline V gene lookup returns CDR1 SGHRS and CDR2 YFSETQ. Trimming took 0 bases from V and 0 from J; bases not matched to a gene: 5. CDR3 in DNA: TGCGCCAGCAGCTTGGTACGAGCGGGAGGAAGCACAGATACGCAGTATTTT. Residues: CASSLVRAGGSTDTQYF.

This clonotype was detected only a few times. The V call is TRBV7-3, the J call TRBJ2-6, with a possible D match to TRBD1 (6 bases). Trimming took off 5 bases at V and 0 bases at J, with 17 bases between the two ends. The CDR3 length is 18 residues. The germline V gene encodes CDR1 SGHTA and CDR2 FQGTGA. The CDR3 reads CASSPNGAGVSGANVLTF. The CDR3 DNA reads TGTGCCAGCAGCCCTAATGGCGCAGGGGTCTCTGGGGCCAACGTCCTGACTTTC.

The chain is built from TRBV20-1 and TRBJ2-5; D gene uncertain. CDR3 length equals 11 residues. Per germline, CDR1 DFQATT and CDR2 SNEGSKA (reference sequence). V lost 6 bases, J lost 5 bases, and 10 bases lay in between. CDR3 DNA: TGCAGTGCGCAGTCCGGGGAGACCCAGTACTTC. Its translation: CSAQSGETQYF.

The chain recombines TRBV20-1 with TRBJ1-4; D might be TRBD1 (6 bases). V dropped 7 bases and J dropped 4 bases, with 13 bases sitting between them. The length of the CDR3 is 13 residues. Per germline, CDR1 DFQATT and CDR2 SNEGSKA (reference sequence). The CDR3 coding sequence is TGCAGTGGAGCGAGGGGGGTTAATGAAAAACTGTTTTTT. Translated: CSGARGVNEKLFF.

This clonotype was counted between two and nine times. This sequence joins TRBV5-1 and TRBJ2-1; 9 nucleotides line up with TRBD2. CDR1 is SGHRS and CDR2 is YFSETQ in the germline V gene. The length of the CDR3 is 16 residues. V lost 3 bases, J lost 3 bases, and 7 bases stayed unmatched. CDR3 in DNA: TGCGCCAGCAGCTCACTTACTAGCGGGTTCTACAATGAGCAGTTCTTC. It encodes CASSSLTSGFYNEQFF.

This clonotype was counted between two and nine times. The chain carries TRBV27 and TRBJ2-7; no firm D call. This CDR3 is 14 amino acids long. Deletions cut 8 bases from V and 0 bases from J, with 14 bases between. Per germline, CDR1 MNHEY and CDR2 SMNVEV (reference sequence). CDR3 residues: CASPTTRTSYEQYF. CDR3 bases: TGTGCCAGCCCTACCACGAGGACCTCCTACGAGCAGTACTTC.

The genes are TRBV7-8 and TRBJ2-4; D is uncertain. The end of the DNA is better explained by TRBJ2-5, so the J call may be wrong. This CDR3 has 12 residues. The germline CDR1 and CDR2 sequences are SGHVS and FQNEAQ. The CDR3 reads CASSLSKETQYF. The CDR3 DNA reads TGTGCCAGCAGCTTGTCCAAAGAGACCCAGTACTTC.

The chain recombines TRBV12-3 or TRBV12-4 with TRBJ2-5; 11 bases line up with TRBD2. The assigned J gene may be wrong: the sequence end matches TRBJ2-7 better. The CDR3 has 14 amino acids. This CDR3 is CASSLLLAGAEQYF. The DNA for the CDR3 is TGTGCCAGCAGTTTATTACTAGCGGGAGCCGAGCAGTACTTC.

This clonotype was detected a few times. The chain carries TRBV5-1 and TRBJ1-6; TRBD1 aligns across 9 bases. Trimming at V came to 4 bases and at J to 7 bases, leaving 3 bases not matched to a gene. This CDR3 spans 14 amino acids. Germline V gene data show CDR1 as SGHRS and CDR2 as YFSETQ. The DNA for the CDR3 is TGCGCCAGCAGCATAGGACAGGGGAATTCACCCCTCCACTTT. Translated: CASSIGQGNSPLHF.